This entry lists 25 T cell receptor beta chains sequenced from one sample in a study of control samples from healthy donors and cancer patients. Sequencing used immunoSEQ multiplex PCR; TCRdb keeps in-frame clones, though not all of them. The table lists about 63,000 clones, around 85% of them singletons. Sequencing was performed on blood. The origin of the receptors is a man aged 40-55 years in good health.

The V gene is TRBV5-1, the J gene TRBJ2-3, with 7 bases matching TRBD1. Germline loops: CDR1 SGHRS, CDR2 YFSETQ. The trim removed 4 bases at V and 1 base at J, leaving 6 bases unmatched. The CDR3 spans 15 residues. DNA of the CDR3: TGCGCCAGCAGCACGACAGGGACCCGCACAGATACGCAGTATTTT. Its translation: CASSTTGTRTDTQYF.

A single count supports this clone. The J gene is TRBJ2-7, the V gene TRBV15, with D tentatively TRBD1 (7 bases). This CDR3 contains 18 residues. Looked up from germline, CDR1 is LNHNV and CDR2 is YYDKDF (reference sequence). Trimming shortened V by 0 bases and J by 0 bases, and 18 bases separated the two germline ends. The CDR3 DNA reads TGTGCCACCAGCAGAGATTGGGGGAGGCAGGGGGTCTCCTACGAGCAGTACTTC. Its protein is CATSRDWGRQGVSYEQYF.

This clone was found once. This chain joins TRBV2 and TRBJ1-5; unclear D gene. Trimming stripped 2 bases from V and 7 bases from J, with 12 bases between. This CDR3 comprises 14 residues. The germline V gene has CDR1 SNHLY and CDR2 FYNNEI. The CDR3 DNA is TGTGCCAGCAGTGAAAGAATTGGGGTACAGCCCCAGCATTTT. Translation: CASSERIGVQPQHF.

The rearrangement links TRBV28 to TRBJ2-2; 7 bases align to TRBD1. The junction had 15 bases not matched to a gene; V was cut back by 6 bases and J by 5 bases. CDR3 length: 17 residues. Germline values: CDR1 MDHEN, CDR2 SYDVKM. The CDR3 nucleotides read TGTGCCAGCAGACCACGCAATCGGGGACAGAGGACCGGGGAGCTGTTTTTT. It translates to CASRPRNRGQRTGELFF.

This clone was detected a few times. The V call is TRBV11-2, the J call TRBJ2-1, with D uncertain. The CDR3 is made up of 15 amino acids. V was cut by 5 bases and J by 0 bases, with 11 bases left in between. The germline V gene has CDR1 SGHAT and CDR2 FQNNGV. CDR3: CASSDRLSSYNEQFF. The CDR3 coding sequence is TGTGCCAGCAGCGACCGACTGTCCTCCTACAATGAGCAGTTCTTC.

The rearrangement links TRBV7-3 to TRBJ2-1; TRBD2 matches 12 bases. Germline CDR1 SGHTA, CDR2 FQGTGA. V lost 5 bases to trimming and J lost 5 bases; unmatched junction nucleotides: 4. The CDR3 has 15 amino acids. CDR3 sequence reads: CASSQGLAGNNEQFF. DNA of the CDR3: TGTGCCAGCAGCCAGGGACTAGCGGGTAACAATGAGCAGTTCTTC.

CDR3 amino acids: CASSIPSRTEAFF. CDR3 nucleotide sequence: TGTGCCAGTAGTATCCCCTCGCGCACTGAAGCTTTCTTT. The rearrangement joins TRBV19 to TRBJ1-1; D gene ambiguous. Germline V gene data show CDR1 as LNHDA and CDR2 as SQIVND (reference sequence). CDR3 length equals 13 residues. The V end lost 3 bases, the J end lost 4 bases, and 9 bases lay between the germline ends.

The chain couples TRBV7-3 to TRBJ2-7, with 9 bases matching TRBD2. Germline-derived CDR1 and CDR2 are SGHTA and FQGTGA. The CDR3 has 16 amino acids. With V trimmed by 2 bases and J by 2 bases, 7 bases remained unmatched. The CDR3 reads CASSLARLAVTYEQYF. Written as DNA, the CDR3 is TGTGCCAGCAGCTTAGCAAGACTAGCGGTAACCTACGAGCAGTACTTC. Looking up the rest from reference TRBV7-3 and TRBJ2-7 gives the full variable domain: GAGVSQTPSNKVTEKGKYVELRCDPISGHTALYWYRQSLGQGPEFLIYFQGTGAADDSGLPNDRFFAVRPEGSVSTLKIQRTERGDSAVYLCASSLARLAVTYEQYFGPGTRLTVT.

This chain uses TRBV28 with TRBJ2-7, with D maybe TRBD2 (6 bases). The CDR3 has 20 residues. Trimming cost V 3 bases and J 3 bases, with 30 bases left between them. From germline, CDR1 is MDHEN and CDR2 SYDVKM. Here the CDR3 DNA reads TGTGCCAGCAGTTTTCCGCCCGTACTACAGCAGGTAGGGACTCTCTACGAGCAGTACTTC. This translates into CASSFPPVLQQVGTLYEQYF. The whole variable domain, remainder taken from reference TRBV28 and TRBJ2-7, is DVKVTQSSRYLVKRTGEKVFLECVQDMDHENMFWYRQDPGLGLRLIYFSYDVKMKEKGDIPEGYSVSREKKERFSLILESASTNQTSMYLCASSFPPVLQQVGTLYEQYFGPGTRLTVT.

The chain is built from TRBV6-4 and TRBJ1-2, with 7 positions matching TRBD1. The ends lost 0 bases at V and 4 bases at J; junction bases unmatched: 2. This CDR3 has 14 residues. From germline, CDR1 is MRHNA and CDR2 SNTAGT. This CDR3 reads CASSDSDRSYGYTF. For the CDR3, the DNA is TGTGCCAGCAGTGACTCGGACAGGAGCTATGGCTACACCTTC.

A few counts support this clone. This chain uses TRBV7-9 with TRBJ2-7; 11 positions agree with TRBD1. This CDR3 region has 15 residues. Trimming removed 5 bases from V and 7 bases from J; junction bases left unmatched: 10. Germline V gives CDR1 SEHNR, CDR2 FQNEAQ (reference sequence). CDR3 protein: CASSTPGTGGVEQYF. The CDR3 bases are TGTGCCAGCAGCACCCCCGGGACAGGGGGGGTTGAGCAGTACTTC.

V is TRBV27 and J is TRBJ2-7, with 9 bases lining up with TRBD1. The germline CDR1 and CDR2 sequences are MNHEY and SMNVEV (reference sequence). The CDR3 covers 14 residues. J gave up 2 bases and V 3 bases, and 2 bases lay outside the gene matches. CDR3 DNA: TGTGCCAGCAGTTTCGGACAGGGGCCCTACGAGCAGTACTTC. The encoded protein is CASSFGQGPYEQYF.

The chain recombines TRBV18 with TRBJ1-1; perhaps TRBD1 as D (5 bases). Germline V lookup: CDR1 KGHSH, CDR2 LQKENI. The CDR3 extends over 13 amino acids. Trimming removed 7 bases at V and 1 base at J, with 10 bases between. CDR3 sequence: CASWLDRNTEAFF. In DNA, the CDR3 is TGTGCCAGCTGGCTTGACAGGAACACTGAAGCTTTCTTT.

The rearrangement uses TRBV11-3 and TRBJ1-2, with D perhaps TRBD1 (5 bases). Germline V lookup: CDR1 SGHNT, CDR2 YENEEA. The V end was cut by 5 bases, the J end by 5 bases, with 18 bases between. The CDR3 spans 15 residues. CDR3 nucleotides: TGTGCCAGCAGCCCGGGGGAGGAGGGTATATATGGCTACACCTTC. This translates into CASSPGEEGIYGYTF.

The chain employs TRBV6-5 and TRBJ2-5; D is undetermined. The CDR3 consists of 11 residues. V lost 5 bases and J 1 base, leaving 2 bases between the germline ends. Germline V CDR1 and CDR2: MNHEY, SVGAGI. CDR3 in amino acids: CASSTQETQYF. Written as DNA, the CDR3 is TGTGCCAGCAGTACCCAAGAGACCCAGTACTTC.

The chain is built from TRBV6-2 or TRBV6-3 and TRBJ1-1; 7 bases are shared with TRBD1. This CDR3 comprises 13 residues. With V trimmed by 4 bases and J by 2 bases, 1 base remained unmatched. CDR1 and CDR2 (germline): MNHEY, SVGEGT. This CDR3 is CASSLGGNTEAFF. The CDR3 bases are TGTGCCAGCAGTTTAGGGGGCAACACTGAAGCTTTCTTT.

The rearrangement joins TRBV6-6 to TRBJ1-1; possibly TRBD1 for D (6 bases). The CDR3 has 13 residues. V lost 7 bases, J lost 9 bases, and 18 bases lay in between. Germline CDR1 and CDR2: MNHNY and SVGAGI (reference sequence). The CDR3 loop is CASTNRQVAQAFF. CDR3 sequence (DNA): TGTGCCAGCACCAACCGACAGGTCGCACAAGCTTTCTTT.

The V gene is TRBV5-5, the J gene TRBJ2-1; TRBD1 aligns across 11 bases. V dropped 5 bases and J dropped 14; count of bases not matched to a gene: 6. CDR1 is SGHKS and CDR2 is YYEKEE in the germline V gene (reference sequence). CDR3 length: 12 amino acids. This CDR3 is CASRGQGDTEFF. CDR3 coding DNA: TGTGCCAGCAGGGGACAGGGGGATACGGAGTTCTTC.

The chain is built from TRBV7-6 and TRBJ2-1, with 9 bases lining up with TRBD2. V dropped 2 bases and J dropped 7; count of bases not matched to a gene: 6. The germline V gene has CDR1 SGHVS and CDR2 FNYEAQ. CDR3 length: 15 amino acids. The CDR3 DNA reads as TGTGCCAGCAGCTTAATCGCGGGGGGGCCGAATGAGCAGTTCTTC. Its translation: CASSLIAGGPNEQFF.

This rearrangement joins TRBV9 to TRBJ2-2; D perhaps matches TRBD1 (5 bases). Germline V CDR1 and CDR2: SGDLS, YYNGEE. This CDR3 is built from 18 residues. V gave up 4 bases and J gave up 3 bases, with 22 bases separating them. The CDR3 here is CASSSPSGVGQYTGELFF. The CDR3 coding sequence is TGTGCCAGCAGCTCTCCCTCCGGTGTGGGGCAGTACACCGGGGAGCTGTTTTTT. Combining the CDR3 with reference TRBV9 and TRBJ2-2 gives the whole variable domain DSGVTQTPKHLITATGQRVTLRCSPRSGDLSVYWYQQSLDQGLQFLIQYYNGEERAKGNILERFSAQQFPDLHSELNLSSLELGDSALYFCASSSPSGVGQYTGELFFGEGSRLTVL.

The chain carries TRBV15 and TRBJ1-4; perhaps TRBD1 as D (5 bases). The germline V and J ends were trimmed by 0 bases and 15 bases, with 17 bases remaining between them. The germline V gene has CDR1 LNHNV and CDR2 YYDKDF (reference sequence). The CDR3 consists of 14 residues. The CDR3 DNA follows: TGTGCCACCAGCAGAGATTTGGCCCCAGGGACGGTGTTTTTT. It yields the protein CATSRDLAPGTVFF.

This clone was counted a single time. The chain carries TRBV6-5 and TRBJ2-4; no clear D gene. Deletions cut 1 base from V and 5 bases from J, with 15 bases between. The CDR3 has 16 residues. Germline V gene sequence: CDR1 MNHEY, CDR2 SVGAGI. The DNA of the CDR3 is TGTGCCAGCAGTTACTACCCCCACGGGTCGGAAAACATTCAGTACTTC. This translates into CASSYYPHGSENIQYF.

The chain couples TRBV15 to TRBJ1-5, with D possibly matching TRBD1 (6 bases). V was trimmed by 1 base and J by 4 bases, leaving 8 bases between them. The CDR3 consists of 14 residues. CDR1 LNHNV and CDR2 YYDKDF come from the germline V gene (reference sequence). CDR3 coding DNA: TGTGCCACCAGCAGAGGGACAGAAAATCAGCCCCAGCATTTT. Amino acids: CATSRGTENQPQHF.

This clone occurred once. The chain links TRBV5-1 to TRBJ2-5; no clear D. Germline lookup yields CDR1 SGHRS and CDR2 YFSETQ. CDR3 length equals 12 residues. Trimming shortened V by 2 bases and J by 5 bases, and 7 bases separated the two germline ends. CDR3 DNA: TGCGCCAGCAGCTTCACTACGGAGACCCAGTACTTC. Amino acids: CASSFTTETQYF.

The chain couples TRBV9 to TRBJ1-6; D remains unclear. The length of the CDR3 is 17 residues. The V gene's germline CDR1 is SGDLS and CDR2 YYNGEE. V lost 0 bases to trimming and J lost 4 bases, with 14 bases between them. In nucleotides, the CDR3 is TGTGCCAGCAGCGTAGGGGATTTGGACGCTTATAATTCACCCCTCCACTTT. Its protein product is CASSVGDLDAYNSPLHF.